This T cell receptor (beta chain) was sequenced in a study of PD-1 blockade in classical Hodgkin lymphoma. Findings and caveats of the study: The origin of the repertoire differences remains undefined, with disease activity or prior therapy as possible causes. Researchers reported that CD4+ TCR diversity, though not CD8+, rose significantly by C4D1.

Every one of the patients relapsed after autologous stem cell transplantation (brentuximab vedotin exposure was variable). Here immunoSEQ multiplex PCR was the method, and the copy in TCRdb shows in-frame clones only, minus some. The table includes 41,000 or so clones, approximately 83% detected once. Germline CDR1 is WSHSY and CDR2 is SAAADI. The CDR3 totals 15 residues. J lost 7 bases, V lost 3 bases, and 7 bases had no gene match. This clone was seen only a few times. What it binds is not known. The sample was peripheral blood mononuclear cells (PBMCs), taken at baseline. This rearrangement joins TRBV10-2 to TRBJ2-2; 8 bases match TRBD1. This receptor was taken from a human donor with classical Hodgkin lymphoma. The DNA for the CDR3 is TGCGCCAGCAGTGAAACCAGGGGGCTTCACGGGGAGCTGTTTTTT. Translating gives CASSETRGLHGELFF.